This T cell receptor beta chain stems from a study of response to subunit inactivated influenza vaccine. Overall study findings and caveats: New T cells are recruited in small numbers by each seasonal influenza vaccination, according to the authors' suggestion.

This clonotype was detected only a few times. Its antigen is still unknown. TCRdb re-called the RT-PCR reads with MiXCR, one entry per CDR3 protein. The table lists about 650,000 distinct CDR3 sequences, 15% to 19% of them singletons. This CDR3 spans 15 amino acids. Unmatched junction bases numbered 11, after V lost 6 bases and J lost 5 bases. The material was PBMCs from blood, obtained 12 days after vaccination. This clonotype was obtained from a man in his fifties or sixties who received an inactivated influenza vaccine. J is TRBJ1-1 and V is TRBV12-3 or TRBV12-4; TRBD1 agrees at 8 bases. CDR3: CASRTSGGRGTEAFF. CDR3 in DNA: TGTGCCAGCAGAACATCAGGGGGCCGAGGAACTGAAGCTTTCTTT.